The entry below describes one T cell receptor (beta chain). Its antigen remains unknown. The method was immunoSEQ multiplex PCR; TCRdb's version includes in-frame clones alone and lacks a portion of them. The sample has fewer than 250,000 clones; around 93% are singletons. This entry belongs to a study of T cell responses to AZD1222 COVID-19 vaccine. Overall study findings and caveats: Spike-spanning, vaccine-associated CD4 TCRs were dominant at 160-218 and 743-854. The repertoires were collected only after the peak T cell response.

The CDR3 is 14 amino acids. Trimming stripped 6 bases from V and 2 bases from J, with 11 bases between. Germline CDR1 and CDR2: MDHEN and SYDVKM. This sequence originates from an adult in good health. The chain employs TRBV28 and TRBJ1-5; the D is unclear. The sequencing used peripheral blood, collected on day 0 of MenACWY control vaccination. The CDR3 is CASRQTGGNQPQHF. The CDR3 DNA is TGTGCCAGCAGACAGACCGGGGGCAATCAGCCCCAGCATTTT.